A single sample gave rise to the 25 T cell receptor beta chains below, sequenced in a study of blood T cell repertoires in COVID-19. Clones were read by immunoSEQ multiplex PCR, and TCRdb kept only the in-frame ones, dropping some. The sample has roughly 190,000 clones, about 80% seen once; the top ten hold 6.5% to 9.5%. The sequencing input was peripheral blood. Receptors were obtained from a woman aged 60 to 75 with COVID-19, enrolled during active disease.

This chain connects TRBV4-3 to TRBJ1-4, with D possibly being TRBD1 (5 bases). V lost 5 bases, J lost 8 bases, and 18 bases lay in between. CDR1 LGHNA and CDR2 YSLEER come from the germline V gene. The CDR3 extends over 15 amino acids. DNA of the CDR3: TGCGCCAGCAGCACCCGGCAGGGTGTTGGGGAAAAACTGTTTTTT. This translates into CASSTRQGVGEKLFF.

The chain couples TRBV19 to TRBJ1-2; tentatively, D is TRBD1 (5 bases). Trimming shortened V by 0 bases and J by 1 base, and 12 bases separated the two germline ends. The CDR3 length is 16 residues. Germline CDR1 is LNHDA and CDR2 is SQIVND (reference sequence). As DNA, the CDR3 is TGTGCCAGTAGTATAGATAGCGGAGGGGTTAACTATGGCTACACCTTC. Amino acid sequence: CASSIDSGGVNYGYTF.

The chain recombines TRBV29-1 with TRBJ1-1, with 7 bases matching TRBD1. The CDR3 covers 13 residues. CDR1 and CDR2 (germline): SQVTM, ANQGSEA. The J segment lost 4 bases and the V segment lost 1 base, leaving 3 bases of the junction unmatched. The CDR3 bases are TGCAGCGTTGAAGGACAGGGTGGCACTGAAGCTTTCTTT. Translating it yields CSVEGQGGTEAFF.

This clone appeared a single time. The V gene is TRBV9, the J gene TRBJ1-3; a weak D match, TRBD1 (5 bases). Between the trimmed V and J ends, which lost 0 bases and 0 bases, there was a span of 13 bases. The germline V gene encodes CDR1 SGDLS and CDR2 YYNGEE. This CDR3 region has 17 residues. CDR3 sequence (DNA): TGTGCCAGCAGCGTAGGGACAAATCCACTCTCTGGAAACACCATATATTTT. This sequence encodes CASSVGTNPLSGNTIYF.

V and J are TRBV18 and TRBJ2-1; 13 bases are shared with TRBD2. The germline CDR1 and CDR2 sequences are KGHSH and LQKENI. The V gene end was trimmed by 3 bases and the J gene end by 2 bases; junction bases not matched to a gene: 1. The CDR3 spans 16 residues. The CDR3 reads CASSPGLAGAYNEQFF. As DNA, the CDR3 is TGTGCCAGCTCACCTGGACTAGCGGGAGCCTACAATGAGCAGTTCTTC.

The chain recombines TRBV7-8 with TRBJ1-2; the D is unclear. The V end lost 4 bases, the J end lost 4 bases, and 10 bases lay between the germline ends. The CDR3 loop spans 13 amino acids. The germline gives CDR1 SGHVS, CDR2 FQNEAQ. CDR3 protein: CASSSTESYGYTF. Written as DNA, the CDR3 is TGTGCCAGCAGCTCCACAGAGAGCTATGGCTACACCTTC.

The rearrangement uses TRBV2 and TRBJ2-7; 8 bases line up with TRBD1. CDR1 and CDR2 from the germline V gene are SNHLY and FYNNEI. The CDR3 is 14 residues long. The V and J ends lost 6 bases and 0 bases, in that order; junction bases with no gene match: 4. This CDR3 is CASSLTGASYEQYF. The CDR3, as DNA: TGTGCCAGCAGCCTGACAGGGGCCTCCTACGAGCAGTACTTC.

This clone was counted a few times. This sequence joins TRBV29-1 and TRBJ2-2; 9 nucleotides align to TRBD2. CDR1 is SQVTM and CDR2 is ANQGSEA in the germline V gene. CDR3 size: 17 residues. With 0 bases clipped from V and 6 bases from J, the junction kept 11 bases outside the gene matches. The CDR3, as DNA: TGCAGCGTTGAAGATCATCCCCGCGGGAGGGGCGCCGGGGAGCTGTTTTTT. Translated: CSVEDHPRGRGAGELFF.

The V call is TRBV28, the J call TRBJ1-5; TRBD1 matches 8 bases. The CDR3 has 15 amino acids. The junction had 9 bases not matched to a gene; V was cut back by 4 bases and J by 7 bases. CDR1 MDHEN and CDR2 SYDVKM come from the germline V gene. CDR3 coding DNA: TGTGCCAGCAGTTCTATACGGACAGGGAGGCAGCCCCAGCATTTT. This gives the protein CASSSIRTGRQPQHF.

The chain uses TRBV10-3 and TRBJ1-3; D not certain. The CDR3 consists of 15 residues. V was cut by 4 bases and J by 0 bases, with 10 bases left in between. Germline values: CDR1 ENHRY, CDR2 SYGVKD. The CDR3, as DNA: TGTGCCATCAGTGCTTACGCCGGCTCTGGAAACACCATATATTTT. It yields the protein CAISAYAGSGNTIYF.

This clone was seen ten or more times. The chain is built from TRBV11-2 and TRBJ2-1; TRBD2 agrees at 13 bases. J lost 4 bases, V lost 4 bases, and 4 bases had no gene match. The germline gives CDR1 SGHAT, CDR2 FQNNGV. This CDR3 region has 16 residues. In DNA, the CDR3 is TGTGCCAGCAGCTCCCGGACTAGCGGGAGATACAATGAGCAGTTCTTC. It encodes CASSSRTSGRYNEQFF.

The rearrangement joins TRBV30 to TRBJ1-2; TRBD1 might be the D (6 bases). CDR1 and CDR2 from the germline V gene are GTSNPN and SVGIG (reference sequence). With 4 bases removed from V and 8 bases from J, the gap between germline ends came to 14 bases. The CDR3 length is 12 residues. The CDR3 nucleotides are TGTGCCTGGATAAGAGGGGGAAGCGGCTACACCTTC. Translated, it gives CAWIRGGSGYTF.

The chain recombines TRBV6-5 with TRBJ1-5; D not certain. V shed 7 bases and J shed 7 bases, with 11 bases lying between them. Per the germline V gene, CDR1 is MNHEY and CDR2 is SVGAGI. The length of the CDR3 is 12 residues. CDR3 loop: CASNRFGQPQHF. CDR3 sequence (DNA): TGTGCCAGCAACCGTTTCGGGCAGCCCCAGCATTTT.

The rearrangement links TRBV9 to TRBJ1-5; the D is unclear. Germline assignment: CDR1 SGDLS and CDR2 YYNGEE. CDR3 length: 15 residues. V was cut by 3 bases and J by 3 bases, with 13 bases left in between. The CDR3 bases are TGTGCCAGCAGCGCTGGCCCCAATTCCAATCAGCCCCAGCATTTT. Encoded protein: CASSAGPNSNQPQHF.

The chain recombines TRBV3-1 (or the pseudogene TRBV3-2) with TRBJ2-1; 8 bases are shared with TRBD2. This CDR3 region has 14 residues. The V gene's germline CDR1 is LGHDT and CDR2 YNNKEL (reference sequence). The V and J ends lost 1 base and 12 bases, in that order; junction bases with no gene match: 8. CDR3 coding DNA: TGTGCCAGCAGCCAAGGAACTAGCGGAGTCCGGCAGTTCTTC. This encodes CASSQGTSGVRQFF.

The CDR3 reads CASRTGGRSYEQYF. The CDR3 DNA sequence: TGTGCCAGCAGGACAGGGGGACGATCCTACGAGCAGTACTTC. The J gene is TRBJ2-7, the V gene TRBV27; 9 bases match TRBD1. Germline CDR1 MNHEY, CDR2 SMNVEV (reference sequence). The V and J ends lost 6 bases and 1 base, in that order; junction bases with no gene match: 4. This CDR3 has 14 residues.

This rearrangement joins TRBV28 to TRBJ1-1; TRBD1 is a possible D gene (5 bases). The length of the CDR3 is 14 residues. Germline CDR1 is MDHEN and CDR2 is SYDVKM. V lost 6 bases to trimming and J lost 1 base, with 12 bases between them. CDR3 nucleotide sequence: TGTGCCAGCAGAAATAGGGGCGGGAACACTGAAGCTTTCTTT. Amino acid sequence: CASRNRGGNTEAFF.

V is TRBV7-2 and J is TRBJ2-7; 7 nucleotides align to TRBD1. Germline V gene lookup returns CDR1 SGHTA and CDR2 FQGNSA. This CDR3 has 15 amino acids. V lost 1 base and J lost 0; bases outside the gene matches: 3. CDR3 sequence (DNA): TGTGCCAGCAGCTTAGTAGGGGGCAACTCCTACGAGCAGTACTTC. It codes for CASSLVGGNSYEQYF.

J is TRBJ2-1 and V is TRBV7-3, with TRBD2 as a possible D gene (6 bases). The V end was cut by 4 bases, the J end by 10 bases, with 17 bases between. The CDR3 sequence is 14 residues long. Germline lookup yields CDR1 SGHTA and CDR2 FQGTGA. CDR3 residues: CASSSTSAGREQFF. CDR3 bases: TGTGCCAGCAGCTCGACCAGTGCAGGGAGGGAGCAGTTCTTC.

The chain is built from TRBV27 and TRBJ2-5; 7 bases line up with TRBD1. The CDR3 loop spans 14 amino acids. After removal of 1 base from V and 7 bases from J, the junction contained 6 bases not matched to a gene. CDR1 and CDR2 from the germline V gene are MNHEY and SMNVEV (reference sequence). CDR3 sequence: CASSLWQGVGTQYF. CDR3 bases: TGTGCCAGCAGTTTATGGCAGGGGGTGGGGACCCAGTACTTC.

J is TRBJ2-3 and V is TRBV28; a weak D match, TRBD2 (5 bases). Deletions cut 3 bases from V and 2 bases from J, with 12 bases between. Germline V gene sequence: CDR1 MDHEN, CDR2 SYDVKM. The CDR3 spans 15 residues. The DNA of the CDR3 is TGTGCCAGCAGTTTCAGCGGAGATCCCACAGATACGCAGTATTTT. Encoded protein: CASSFSGDPTDTQYF.

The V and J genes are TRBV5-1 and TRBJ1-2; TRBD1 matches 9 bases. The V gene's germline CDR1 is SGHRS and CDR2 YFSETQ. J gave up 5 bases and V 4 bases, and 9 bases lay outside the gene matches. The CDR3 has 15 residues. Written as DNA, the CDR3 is TGCGCCAGCAGCCTGTCGACAGGGGGGATTTATGGCTACACCTTC. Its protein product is CASSLSTGGIYGYTF.

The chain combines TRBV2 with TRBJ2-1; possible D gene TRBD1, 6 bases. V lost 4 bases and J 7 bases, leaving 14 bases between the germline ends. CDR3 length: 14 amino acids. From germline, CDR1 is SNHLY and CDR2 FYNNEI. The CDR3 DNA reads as TGTGCCAGCAGTGGGGTCAGGGGTGTAAATGAGCAGTTCTTC. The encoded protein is CASSGVRGVNEQFF.

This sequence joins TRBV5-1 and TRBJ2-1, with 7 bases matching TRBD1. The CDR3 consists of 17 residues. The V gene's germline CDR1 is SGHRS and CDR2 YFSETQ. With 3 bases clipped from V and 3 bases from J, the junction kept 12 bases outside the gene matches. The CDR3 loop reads CASSYTIPGTDYNEQFF. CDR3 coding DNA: TGCGCCAGCAGCTACACGATACCCGGGACAGACTACAATGAGCAGTTCTTC.

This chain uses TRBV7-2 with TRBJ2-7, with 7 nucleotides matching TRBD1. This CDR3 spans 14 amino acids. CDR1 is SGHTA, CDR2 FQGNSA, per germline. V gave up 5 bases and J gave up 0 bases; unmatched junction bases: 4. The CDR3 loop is CASSVGQVSYEQYF. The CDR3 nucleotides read TGTGCCAGCAGCGTAGGACAGGTCTCCTACGAGCAGTACTTC.